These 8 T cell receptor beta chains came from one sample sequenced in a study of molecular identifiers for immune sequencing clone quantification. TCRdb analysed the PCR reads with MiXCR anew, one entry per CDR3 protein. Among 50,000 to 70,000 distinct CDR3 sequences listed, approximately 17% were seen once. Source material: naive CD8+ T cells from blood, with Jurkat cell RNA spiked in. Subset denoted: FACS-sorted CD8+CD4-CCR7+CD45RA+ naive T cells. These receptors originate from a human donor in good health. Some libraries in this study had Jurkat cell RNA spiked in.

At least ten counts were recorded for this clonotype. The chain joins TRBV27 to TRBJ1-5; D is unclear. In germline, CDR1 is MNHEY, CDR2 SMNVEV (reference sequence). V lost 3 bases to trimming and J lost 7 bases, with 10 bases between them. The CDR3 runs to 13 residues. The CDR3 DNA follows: TGTGCCAGCAGTTTTACGGGGATCCAGCCCCAGCATTTT. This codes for CASSFTGIQPQHF.

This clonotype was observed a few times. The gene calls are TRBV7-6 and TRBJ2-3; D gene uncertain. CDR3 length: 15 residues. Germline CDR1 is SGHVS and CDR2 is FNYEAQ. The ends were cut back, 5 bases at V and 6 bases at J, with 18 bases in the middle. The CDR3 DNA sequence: TGTGCCAGCAGCCGCCGAGGTGGGGTCGAGGATACGCAGTATTTT. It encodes CASSRRGGVEDTQYF.

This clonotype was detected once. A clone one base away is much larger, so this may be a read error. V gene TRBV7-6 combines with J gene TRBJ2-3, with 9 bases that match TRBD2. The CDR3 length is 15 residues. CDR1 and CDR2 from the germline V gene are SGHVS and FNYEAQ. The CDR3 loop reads CASSLSGRSADTRYF. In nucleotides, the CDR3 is TGTGCCAGCAGCTTAAGCGGGAGGTCGGCAGATACGCGGTATTTT.

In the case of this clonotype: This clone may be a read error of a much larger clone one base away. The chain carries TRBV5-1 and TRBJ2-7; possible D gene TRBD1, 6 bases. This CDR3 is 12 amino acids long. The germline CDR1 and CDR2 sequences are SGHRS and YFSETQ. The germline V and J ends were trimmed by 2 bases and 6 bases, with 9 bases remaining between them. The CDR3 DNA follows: TGCGCCAGCAGCTTTACAGGGAGCGAGCAGTACTTC. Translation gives CASSFTGSEQYF.

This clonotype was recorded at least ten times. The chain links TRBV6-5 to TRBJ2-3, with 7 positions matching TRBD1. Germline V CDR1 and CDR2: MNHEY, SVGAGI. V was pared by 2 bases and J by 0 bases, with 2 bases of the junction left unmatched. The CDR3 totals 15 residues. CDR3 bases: TGTGCCAGCAGTTACACAGGGGAGAGCACAGATACGCAGTATTTT. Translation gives CASSYTGESTDTQYF.

The CDR3 DNA sequence: TGTGCCAGCAGGGACCCGGCCGGGGGACTCTACGAGCAGTACTTC. Translating gives CASRDPAGGLYEQYF. The chain recombines TRBV11-2 with TRBJ2-7; a weak D match, TRBD2 (6 bases). V lost 6 bases to trimming and J lost 3 bases, with 18 bases between them. The CDR3 has 15 residues. CDR1 is SGHAT and CDR2 is FQNNGV in the germline V gene.

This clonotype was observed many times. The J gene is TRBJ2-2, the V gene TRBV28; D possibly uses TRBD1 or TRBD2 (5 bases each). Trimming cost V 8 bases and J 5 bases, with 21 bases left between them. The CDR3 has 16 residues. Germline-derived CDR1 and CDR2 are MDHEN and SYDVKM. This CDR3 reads CASGTRHETVTGELFF. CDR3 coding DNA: TGTGCCAGCGGGACCAGACACGAGACAGTAACCGGGGAGCTGTTTTTT.

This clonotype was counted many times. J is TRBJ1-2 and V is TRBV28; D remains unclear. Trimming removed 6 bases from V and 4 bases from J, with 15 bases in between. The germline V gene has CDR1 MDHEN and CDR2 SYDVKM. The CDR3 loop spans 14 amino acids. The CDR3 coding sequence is TGTGCCAGCAGCCCTTTGGAGGGAGTCTATGGCTACACCTTC. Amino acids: CASSPLEGVYGYTF.